The 26 T cell receptor beta chains in this list originate from one sample, sequenced in a study of Graves' ophthalmopathy and Graves' hyperthyroidism. RNA transcripts were the source from which TCR beta CDR3 regions were amplified. First-round RT-PCR employed HTBI primers, with a second-round multiplex PCR after it. MiXCR, run by TCRdb on the multiplex PCR reads, gives a single entry per CDR3 protein. The repertoire holds 400,000 to 450,000 distinct CDR3 sequences, with around 21% as singletons. The sample consisted of peripheral blood. Receptors originate from a woman aged 18-30 years with stable Graves' hyperthyroidism.

This clonotype turned up a few times. V usage is TRBV6-5 and J usage is TRBJ2-2, with D maybe TRBD2 (6 bases). Trimming took 6 bases from V and 2 from J, leaving 10 bases between them. Germline V CDR1 and CDR2: MNHEY, SVGAGI. CDR3 length: 14 amino acids. The CDR3 region is CASRVGGNTGELFF. Here the CDR3 DNA reads TGTGCCAGCAGGGTGGGGGGAAACACCGGGGAGCTGTTTTTT.

This clonotype was counted ten times or more. This chain uses TRBV6-4 with TRBJ2-4, with 8 bases that match TRBD1. The CDR3 totals 14 residues. Germline CDR1 reads MRHNA; CDR2 reads SNTAGT. Trimming took 5 bases from V and 8 from J; bases not matched to a gene: 8. CDR3 sequence (DNA): TGTGCCAGCAGTCCAACAGGGGGGCTCGACATTCAGTACTTC. Amino acid sequence: CASSPTGGLDIQYF.

This clonotype occurred many times. The rearrangement links TRBV28 to TRBJ1-5, with D unresolved. This CDR3 region has 15 residues. V shed 1 base and J shed 11 bases, with 18 bases lying between them. Germline CDR1 reads MDHEN; CDR2 reads SYDVKM. Here the CDR3 DNA reads TGTGCCAGCAGTTTATCCCCCACAGCTACCACGGCCCAGCATTTT. Translating it yields CASSLSPTATTAQHF.

This rearrangement joins TRBV5-1 to TRBJ2-2, with 7 nucleotides matching TRBD2. The V segment lost 0 bases and the J segment 4 bases; nucleotides outside the gene matches: 6. The CDR3 loop spans 16 amino acids. Germline lookup yields CDR1 SGHRS and CDR2 YFSETQ. The CDR3 protein is CASSLALAATTGELFF. Written as DNA, the CDR3 is TGCGCCAGCAGCTTGGCCCTAGCGGCGACCACCGGGGAGCTGTTTTTT.

This clonotype appeared many times. The chain couples TRBV19 to TRBJ2-7; D gene uncertain. The germline V gene encodes CDR1 LNHDA and CDR2 SQIVND (reference sequence). V was shortened by 6 bases and J by 6 bases, with 6 bases between the two germline ends. This CDR3 contains 10 residues. CDR3 nucleotides: TGTGCCAGTAGCCCCCCCGAGCAGTACTTC. Residues: CASSPPEQYF.

This clonotype was detected only a few times. The chain is built from TRBV18 and TRBJ1-5, with 11 nucleotides matching TRBD1. The CDR3 runs 15 residues. Germline V gene sequence: CDR1 KGHSH, CDR2 LQKENI. With V trimmed by 3 bases and J by 8 bases, 6 bases remained unmatched. CDR3 in DNA: TGTGCCAGCTCACCTGAGGACAGGGGGCTTGAGCCCCAGCATTTT. This sequence encodes CASSPEDRGLEPQHF. Supplemented by reference TRBV18 and TRBJ1-5, the full variable domain reads NAGVMQNPRHLVRRRGQEARLRCSPMKGHSHVYWYRQLPEEGLKFMVYLQKENIIDESGMPKERFSAEFPKEGPSILRIQQVVRGDSAAYFCASSPEDRGLEPQHFGDGTRLSIL.

In this sample, this clonotype turned up many times. The genes are TRBV12-3 or TRBV12-4 and TRBJ1-6, with D tentatively TRBD1 (5 bases). Trimming took 5 bases from V and 5 from J, leaving 10 bases between them. The CDR3 totals 14 residues. The CDR3 DNA reads TGTGCCAGCAGTCCCAGGGATAATAATTCACCCCTCCACTTT. Protein product: CASSPRDNNSPLHF.

At least ten counts were recorded for this clonotype. The J gene is TRBJ1-2, the V gene TRBV20-1; TRBD1 agrees at 8 bases. CDR3 size: 14 residues. Trimming took 2 bases from V and 4 from J; bases not matched to a gene: 6. Looked up from germline, CDR1 is DFQATT and CDR2 is SNEGSKA (reference sequence). Here the CDR3 reads CSARSDRGTYGYTF. CDR3 coding DNA: TGCAGTGCTAGAAGTGACAGGGGCACCTATGGCTACACCTTC.

This clonotype was counted many times. This chain links TRBV2 with TRBJ2-2; D is unclear. CDR1 is SNHLY and CDR2 is FYNNEI in the germline V gene. The CDR3 has 13 amino acids. Trimming took 4 bases from V and 4 from J, leaving 7 bases between them. The CDR3 bases are TGTGCCAGCAGTGTCTCTGGCACCGGGGAGCTGTTTTTT. It yields the protein CASSVSGTGELFF.

This clonotype was detected ten times or more. This rearrangement joins TRBV2 to TRBJ1-5, with unresolved D. The CDR3 totals 15 residues. CDR1 SNHLY and CDR2 FYNNEI come from the germline V gene. The germline V and J ends were trimmed by 3 bases and 5 bases, with 14 bases remaining between them. CDR3: CASSDSILKDQPQHF. In DNA form, the CDR3 reads TGTGCCAGCAGTGATAGCATATTGAAGGATCAGCCCCAGCATTTT.

This clonotype was counted many times. The gene calls are TRBV18 and TRBJ2-4, with D hard to call. CDR1 and CDR2 (germline): KGHSH, LQKENI. Trimming left V 0 bases short and J 8 bases short, with 11 bases between. The CDR3 has 14 amino acids. The CDR3: CASSPPQDIDIQYF. DNA for the CDR3: TGTGCCAGCTCACCACCGCAGGATATAGACATTCAGTACTTC.

This clonotype occurred many times. The chain has TRBV7-3 and TRBJ2-2; D may be TRBD1 or TRBD2 (7 bases each). Germline lookup yields CDR1 SGHTA and CDR2 FQGTGA. Trimming cost V 5 bases and J 5 bases, with 18 bases left between them. The CDR3 has 16 residues. The CDR3 nucleotides are TGTGCCAGCAGCCCAGGGGGGGCAGGACCTACCGGGGAGCTGTTTTTT. It translates to CASSPGGAGPTGELFF.

This clonotype has a count of ten or more. V gene TRBV10-3 combines with J gene TRBJ1-6; D call uncertain. Germline-derived CDR1 and CDR2 are ENHRY and SYGVKD. The CDR3 has 14 residues. Trimming removed 4 bases from V and 7 bases from J, with 11 bases in between. This chain's CDR3 is CAISGQARNSPLHF. The CDR3 region has the DNA TGTGCCATCAGTGGGCAAGCAAGAAATTCACCCCTCCACTTT.

This clonotype appeared many times. This chain connects TRBV27 to TRBJ1-1, with a tentative D call TRBD1 (6 bases). The CDR3 length is 15 residues. The V end lost 1 base, the J end lost 3 bases, and 12 bases lay between the germline ends. Germline assignment: CDR1 MNHEY and CDR2 SMNVEV (reference sequence). The CDR3 loop is CASSLFSGGYTEAFF. CDR3 sequence (DNA): TGTGCCAGCAGTTTATTCAGCGGGGGCTACACTGAAGCTTTCTTT.

This clonotype occurred many times. This chain connects TRBV6-5 to TRBJ1-1, with unresolved D. In germline, CDR1 is MNHEY, CDR2 SVGAGI. The CDR3 runs to 13 residues. With 2 bases removed from V and 1 base from J, the gap between germline ends came to 5 bases. The CDR3 DNA is TGTGCCAGCAGTTACGGAGAGAACACTGAAGCTTTCTTT. It codes for CASSYGENTEAFF.

The sample holds many counts of this clonotype. The chain is built from TRBV12-3 or TRBV12-4 and TRBJ2-7, with D possibly matching TRBD1 (6 bases). V lost 4 bases and J lost 0, with 10 bases in between. This CDR3 has 14 amino acids. The CDR3: CASSSQGLSYEQYF. The CDR3 nucleotides read TGTGCCAGCAGTTCCCAGGGGCTCTCCTACGAGCAGTACTTC.

This clonotype was found many times. The CDR3 region has the DNA TGTGCCAGCACCCGGACTAGCGGACGCTACGAGCAGTACTTC. This translates into CASTRTSGRYEQYF. V usage is TRBV6-5 and J usage is TRBJ2-7; 10 bases fit TRBD2. This CDR3 is 14 amino acids long. V was clipped by 7 bases and J by 3 bases; unmatched bases: 6. The V gene's germline CDR1 is MNHEY and CDR2 SVGAGI.

In its sample, this clonotype was seen many times. The chain combines TRBV6-1 with TRBJ1-1; weak D call: TRBD1 (6 bases). Trimming removed 4 bases from V and 2 bases from J, with 14 bases in between. The CDR3 contains 15 residues. CDR1 MNHNS and CDR2 SASEGT come from the germline V gene. CDR3 in amino acids: CASSVQGTFNTEAFF. CDR3 coding DNA: TGTGCCAGCAGTGTTCAGGGGACTTTCAACACTGAAGCTTTCTTT.

This clonotype showed up many times. The chain combines TRBV6-1 with TRBJ1-5; weak D call: TRBD1 (5 bases). The V end was cut by 6 bases, the J end by 4 bases, with 13 bases between. There are 14 residues in the CDR3. Germline values: CDR1 MNHNS, CDR2 SASEGT. The CDR3 spells CASSSRGANQPQHF. For the CDR3, the DNA is TGTGCCAGCAGCTCGAGAGGGGCTAATCAGCCCCAGCATTTT.

This clonotype has ten or more counts. The chain links TRBV11-3 to TRBJ1-2, with a weak D call TRBD1 (6 bases). Germline loops: CDR1 SGHNT, CDR2 YENEEA. Between the trimmed V and J ends, which lost 5 bases and 0 bases, there was a span of 19 bases. The CDR3 extends over 17 amino acids. The CDR3 nucleotides are TGTGCCAGCAGCCTTGGACCTGGACAGCAATCTAACTATGGCTACACCTTC. It yields the protein CASSLGPGQQSNYGYTF.

The rearrangement joins TRBV29-1 to TRBJ2-7; D might be TRBD1 (6 bases). The CDR3 is made up of 14 amino acids. CDR1 is SQVTM, CDR2 ANQGSEA, per germline. V lost 6 bases to trimming and J lost 2 bases, with 17 bases between them. The CDR3: CSVEGDLHPYEQYF. The CDR3 DNA reads as TGCAGCGTCGAGGGGGATTTACATCCCTACGAGCAGTACTTC.

This clonotype has a count of ten or more. V and J are TRBV2 and TRBJ2-5; 9 bases line up with TRBD1. CDR1 SNHLY and CDR2 FYNNEI come from the germline V gene. The CDR3 spans 17 residues. Losses at the gene ends were 6 bases for V and 5 bases for J; bases not matched to a gene: 16. CDR3 sequence reads: CASRNRGDRAPRETQYF. CDR3 DNA sequence: TGTGCCAGCAGAAACAGGGGGGACAGGGCGCCAAGGGAGACCCAGTACTTC.

A few counts support this clonotype. One junction end disagrees with the germline gene, perhaps due to a read error. V is TRBV28 and J is TRBJ2-4, with D possibly matching TRBD2 (6 bases). Germline CDR1 and CDR2: MDHEN and SYDVKM. This CDR3 spans 14 amino acids. CDR3 coding DNA: TGTGCCAGCTCAGTCTGGGAGGCCAAAAACATTAAGTACTTC. It specifies CASSVWEAKNIKYF.

This clonotype showed up many times. The chain joins TRBV9 to TRBJ1-5; no definite D call. The V and J ends lost 5 bases and 6 bases respectively, with 15 bases between them. CDR1 is SGDLS, CDR2 YYNGEE, per germline. CDR3 size: 14 residues. As DNA, the CDR3 is TGTGCCAGCAGTCCGGGGTTTGGTAGTCAGCCCCAGCATTTT. This gives the protein CASSPGFGSQPQHF. Full variable domain (rest looked up from reference TRBV9 and TRBJ1-5): DSGVTQTPKHLITATGQRVTLRCSPRSGDLSVYWYQQSLDQGLQFLIQYYNGEERAKGNILERFSAQQFPDLHSELNLSSLELGDSALYFCASSPGFGSQPQHFGDGTRLSIL.

V gene TRBV29-1 combines with J gene TRBJ2-4; the match to TRBD2 covers 7 bases. Germline loops: CDR1 SQVTM, CDR2 ANQGSEA. J lost 6 bases, V lost 8 bases, and 7 bases had no gene match. There are 12 residues in the CDR3. The CDR3 protein is CSTAGEGNIQYF. CDR3 sequence (DNA): TGCAGCACAGCTGGGGAGGGAAACATTCAGTACTTC.

The table lists this clonotype with many counts. The rearrangement uses TRBV25-1 and TRBJ2-7; 8 bases line up with TRBD1. This CDR3 has 15 residues. CDR1 and CDR2 from the germline V gene are MGHDK and SYGVNS. V gave up 4 bases and J gave up 1 base; unmatched junction bases: 6. CDR3 sequence reads: CASSAGQGRSYEQYF. In DNA, the CDR3 is TGTGCCAGCAGTGCAGGACAGGGAAGGTCCTACGAGCAGTACTTC.